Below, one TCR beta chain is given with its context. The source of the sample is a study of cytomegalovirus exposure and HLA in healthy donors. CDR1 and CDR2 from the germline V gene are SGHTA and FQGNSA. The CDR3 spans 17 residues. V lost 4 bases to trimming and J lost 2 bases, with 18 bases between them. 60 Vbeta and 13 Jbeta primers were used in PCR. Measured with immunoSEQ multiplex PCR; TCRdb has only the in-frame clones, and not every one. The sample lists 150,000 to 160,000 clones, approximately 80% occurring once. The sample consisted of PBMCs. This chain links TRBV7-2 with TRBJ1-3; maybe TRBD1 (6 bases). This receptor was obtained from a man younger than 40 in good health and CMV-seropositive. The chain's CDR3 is CASSSRIGGHAGNTIYF. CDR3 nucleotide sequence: TGTGCCAGCAGCTCGCGGATTGGGGGACATGCTGGAAACACCATATATTTT. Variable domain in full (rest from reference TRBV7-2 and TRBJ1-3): GAGVSQSPSNKVTEKGKDVELRCDPISGHTALYWYRQSLGQGLEFLIYFQGNSAPDKSGLPSDRFSAERTGGSVSTLTIQRTQQEDSAVYLCASSSRIGGHAGNTIYFGEGSWLTVV.